This TCR beta chain was profiled in a study of CD8 T cells in Susac syndrome. The multiple sclerosis control group consisted of treatment-naive patients whose relapsing-remitting disease, which was either stable or active, fulfilled revised McDonald criteria. Isolation of CD8+ and CD4+ T cells was performed negatively, whereas enrichment of TEMRA cells was done by FACS. Reverse transcription of roughly 0.45 to 1 ug RNA used random hexamers. With immunoSEQ multiplex PCR, TCR beta CDR3 was amplified across 54 Vbeta and 13 Jbeta. MiXCR, run by TCRdb on the immunoSEQ multiplex PCR reads, gives a single entry per CDR3 protein. The data hold a few hundred thousand distinct CDR3 sequences, with 92% observed a single time. Looked up from germline, CDR1 is DFQATT and CDR2 is SNEGSKA (reference sequence). The CDR3 contains 15 residues. Trimming removed 5 bases from V and 0 bases from J, with 15 bases in between.

The receptor comes from a human donor with multiple sclerosis. Sequenced: CD8+ T cells from PBMCs. The V call is TRBV20-1, the J call TRBJ2-3; no clear D gene. CDR3 sequence reads: CSAPMTLTSTDTQYF. The CDR3 DNA follows: TGCAGTGCTCCTATGACTCTTACTAGCACAGATACGCAGTATTTT.